This TCR beta chain was documented in a study of T cells in localized non-small cell lung cancer. Germline V gene data show CDR1 as MNHEY and CDR2 as SVGAGI. CDR3 length equals 13 residues. V was cut by 8 bases and J by 6 bases, with 14 bases left in between. Clones were read by immunoSEQ multiplex PCR, and TCRdb kept only the in-frame ones, dropping some. The sample consists of fewer than 95,000 clones, under 95% of them appearing once. This sample comprised PBMCs, obtained before any cancer treatment. The V gene is TRBV6-5, the J gene TRBJ1-5; tentatively, D is TRBD1 (5 bases). This TCR came from a woman aged 40 to 75 with stage II squamous cell lung carcinoma. The CDR3 spells CASRRGVGQPQHF. The CDR3, as DNA: TGTGCCAGCCGGCGGGGGGTCGGTCAGCCCCAGCATTTT.